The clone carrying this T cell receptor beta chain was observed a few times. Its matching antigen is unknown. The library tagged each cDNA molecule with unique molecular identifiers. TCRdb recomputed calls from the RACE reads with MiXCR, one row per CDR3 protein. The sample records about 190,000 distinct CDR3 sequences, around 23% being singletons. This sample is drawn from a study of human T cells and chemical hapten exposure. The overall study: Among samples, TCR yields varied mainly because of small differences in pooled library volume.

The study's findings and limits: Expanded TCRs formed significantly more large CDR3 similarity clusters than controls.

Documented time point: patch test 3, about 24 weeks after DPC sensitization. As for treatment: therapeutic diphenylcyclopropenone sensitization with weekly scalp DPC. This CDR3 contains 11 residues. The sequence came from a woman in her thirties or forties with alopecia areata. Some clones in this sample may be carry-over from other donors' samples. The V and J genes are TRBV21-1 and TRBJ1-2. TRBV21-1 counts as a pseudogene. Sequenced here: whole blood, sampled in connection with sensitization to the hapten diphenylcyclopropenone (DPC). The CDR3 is CASSSLGMGTF. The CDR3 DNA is TGTGCCAGCAGCTCCCTTGGCATGGGCACCTTC.